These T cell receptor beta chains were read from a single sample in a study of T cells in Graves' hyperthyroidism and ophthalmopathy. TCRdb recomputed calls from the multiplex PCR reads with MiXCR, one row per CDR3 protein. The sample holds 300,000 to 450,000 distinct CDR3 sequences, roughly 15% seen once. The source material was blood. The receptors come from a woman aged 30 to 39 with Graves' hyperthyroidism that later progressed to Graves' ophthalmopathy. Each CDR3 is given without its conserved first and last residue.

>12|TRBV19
ASSTGVGRQPQH
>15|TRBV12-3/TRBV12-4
ASSHGGKGAISSEQY
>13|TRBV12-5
ASGLGGPLNTEAF
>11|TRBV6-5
ASSYDSGNTIY
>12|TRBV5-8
ASSISGGVETQY
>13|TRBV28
ASSFRGPVAYEQY
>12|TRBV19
ASSPRGPTDTQY
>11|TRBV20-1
RCIGAGTDTQY
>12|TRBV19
ASSRWGSDNEQF
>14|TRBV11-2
ASSFFLREVADTQY
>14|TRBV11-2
ASSLDGFTGANVLT
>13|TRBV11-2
ASSWGGLAPGELF
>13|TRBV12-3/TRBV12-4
ASSFVAGGQDEQF
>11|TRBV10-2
ASSEGYKQPQH
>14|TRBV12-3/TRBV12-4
ASSTNDRRFTDTQY
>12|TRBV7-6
ASSPGTDPGEQF
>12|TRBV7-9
ASSYSQGAVGYT
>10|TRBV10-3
AISGLEEEQY
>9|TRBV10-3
AISEGNEQF
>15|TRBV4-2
ASSQASGHGSFYEQY
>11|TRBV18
ASSAIAGYEQY
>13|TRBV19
ASSIEEGFSVEQY
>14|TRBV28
ASSDGERGPNQPQH
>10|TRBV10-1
ASSTGNDGYT
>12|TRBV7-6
ASSRDRNNQPQH
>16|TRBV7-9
ASSPPRDRTATNEKLF
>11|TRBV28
ASSFGGSQPQH
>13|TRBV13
ASSLSMGRGTEAF
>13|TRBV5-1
ASSLDLTPPETQY
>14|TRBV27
ASSLIPGPREWPQH
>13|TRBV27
ASSLKGGLRNEQF
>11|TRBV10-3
AISESQDYGYT
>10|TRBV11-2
ASSSSGTTAF
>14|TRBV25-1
ASSESSWGTNEKLF
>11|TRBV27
ASSYGASYEQY
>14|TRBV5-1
ASSPRGQGVEDTQY
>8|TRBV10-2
ASSDRTQY
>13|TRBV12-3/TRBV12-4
ASSLGGGARHGYT
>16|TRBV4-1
ASSQDASGMSSYNEQF